A single sample is the source of the 21 T cell receptor beta chains below, sequenced in a study of T cells after yellow fever vaccination. Via MiXCR, TCRdb re-called the 5' RACE reads, giving one row per CDR3 protein. The sample lists 310,000 or so distinct CDR3 sequences, about 6.6% occurring once. The sample in question was PBMCs, obtained 45 days after the first yellow fever vaccination. The receptors come from a young man who received the YFV17D yellow fever vaccine.

Ten or more counts support this clonotype. V usage is TRBV7-2 and J usage is TRBJ2-3; 12 bases agree with TRBD2. The CDR3 is made up of 16 amino acids. Germline CDR1 SGHTA, CDR2 FQGNSA. The trim removed 1 base at V and 3 bases at J, leaving 2 bases unmatched. As DNA, the CDR3 is TGTGCCAGCAGCTTAGAACTAGCGGGGGGAACAGATACGCAGTATTTT. Encoded protein: CASSLELAGGTDTQYF.

Notes on this clonotype: One end of the junction fails to match germline, which may point to a read error. This chain joins TRBV7-7 and TRBJ2-1; TRBD2 might be the D (5 bases). The CDR3 totals 16 residues. The germline CDR1 and CDR2 sequences are SSHAT and FNYEAQ (reference sequence). CDR3 residues: CASSLDVTGSYNEQFF. CDR3 bases: TGTGCTAGCAGCTTAGATGTCACGGGATCCTACAATGAGCAGTTCTTC.

This clonotype was counted between two and nine times. V gene TRBV4-3 combines with J gene TRBJ2-3; D gene uncertain. The CDR3 loop spans 14 amino acids. Germline CDR1 LGHNA, CDR2 YSLEER. Between the trimmed V and J ends, which lost 3 bases and 2 bases, there was a span of 9 bases. The CDR3 DNA follows: TGCGCCAGCAGCCATACGGACCTCACAGATACGCAGTATTTT. Protein: CASSHTDLTDTQYF.

This rearrangement joins TRBV12-3 or TRBV12-4 to TRBJ2-1, with unresolved D. The CDR3 has 12 residues. Deletions cut 6 bases from V and 4 bases from J, with 7 bases between. DNA of the CDR3: TGTGCCAGCAGGACTCCATACAATGAGCAGTTCTTC. Translating it yields CASRTPYNEQFF.

The chain has TRBV4-3 and TRBJ1-4, with no clear D. V was trimmed by 1 base and J by 4 bases, leaving 10 bases between them. The CDR3 has 15 residues. From germline, CDR1 is LGHNA and CDR2 YSLEER. DNA of the CDR3: TGCGCCAGCAGCCAAGCACACAATTTTAATGAAAAACTGTTTTTT. The encoded protein is CASSQAHNFNEKLFF.

This clonotype was counted between two and nine times. The V gene is TRBV9, the J gene TRBJ2-3; 8 positions match TRBD1. J gave up 3 bases and V 1 base, and 7 bases lay outside the gene matches. This CDR3 spans 16 amino acids. Germline loops: CDR1 SGDLS, CDR2 YYNGEE. The chain's CDR3 is CASSVSSQGATDTQYF. CDR3 DNA sequence: TGTGCCAGCAGCGTATCAAGTCAGGGGGCAACAGATACGCAGTATTTT.

This clonotype was picked up many times. In nucleotides, the CDR3 is TGTGCCAGCAGTTACTACAGGTTGGGCAGTCAGCCCCAGCATTTT. Amino acids: CASSYYRLGSQPQHF. This rearrangement joins TRBV6-2 or TRBV6-3 to TRBJ1-5; possible D gene TRBD1, 5 bases. The germline V gene has CDR1 MNHEY and CDR2 SVGEGT. This CDR3 is 15 amino acids long. V gave up 1 base and J gave up 6 bases, with 13 bases separating them.

There are a few counts of this clonotype. The chain joins TRBV2 to TRBJ1-2, with TRBD1 as a possible D gene (6 bases). V was pared by 1 base and J by 6 bases, with 9 bases between. This CDR3 has 13 amino acids. From germline, CDR1 is SNHLY and CDR2 FYNNEI. The DNA for the CDR3 is TGTGCCAGCAGTGAAGACGGGGGCCATGGCTACACCTTC. The encoded protein is CASSEDGGHGYTF.

This clonotype was seen ten or more times. The CDR3 protein is CAWSPWSYGYTF. DNA of the CDR3: TGTGCCTGGAGCCCCTGGAGCTATGGCTACACCTTC. The J gene is TRBJ1-2, the V gene TRBV30; D remains unclear. Germline assignment: CDR1 GTSNPN and CDR2 SVGIG (reference sequence). V lost 3 bases and J lost 4, with 9 bases in between. CDR3 length: 12 amino acids.

This clonotype has only a few counts. The CDR3 here is CASSSNLGGTGELFF. The CDR3 coding sequence is TGTGCCAGCAGCTCCAATCTCGGGGGGACCGGGGAGCTGTTTTTT. V gene TRBV7-2 combines with J gene TRBJ2-2; TRBD2 matches at 7 bases. This CDR3 contains 15 residues. Germline loops: CDR1 SGHTA, CDR2 FQGNSA. The trim removed 4 bases at V and 5 bases at J, leaving 7 bases unmatched.

This clonotype was observed a handful of times. The chain joins TRBV3-1 to TRBJ2-1; 10 bases align to TRBD2. The length of the CDR3 is 16 residues. V lost 3 bases, J lost 7 bases, and 9 bases stayed unmatched. In germline, CDR1 is LGHDT, CDR2 YNNKEL (reference sequence). The DNA of the CDR3 is TGTGCCAGCAGCCACCTCAGCGGGGGGGCATGGAATGAGCAGTTCTTC. Protein: CASSHLSGGAWNEQFF.

V gene TRBV4-3 combines with J gene TRBJ1-6; no clear D gene. The CDR3 runs to 16 residues. V gave up 1 base and J gave up 0 bases, with 7 bases separating them. Germline lookup yields CDR1 LGHNA and CDR2 YSLEER. This CDR3 reads CASSQGLNSYNSPLHF. In nucleotides, the CDR3 is TGCGCCAGCAGCCAAGGTCTCAACTCCTATAATTCACCCCTCCACTTT.

This clonotype showed up many times. The V and J genes are TRBV7-2 and TRBJ1-2, with D uncertain. Germline V gene data show CDR1 as SGHTA and CDR2 as FQGNSA. Trimming removed 5 bases from V and 6 bases from J, with 10 bases in between. The CDR3 consists of 12 residues. The CDR3 loop reads CASSPYINGYTF. The CDR3 DNA reads as TGTGCCAGCAGCCCTTATATAAATGGCTACACCTTC.

V gene TRBV6-1 combines with J gene TRBJ2-3; TRBD1 might be the D (6 bases). CDR1 MNHNS and CDR2 SASEGT come from the germline V gene. The CDR3 covers 18 residues. Trimming removed 7 bases from V and 0 bases from J, with 23 bases in between. The CDR3 spells CASTSISGQLTSTDTQYF. Written as DNA, the CDR3 is TGTGCCAGCACCTCTATCTCTGGACAGCTGACTAGCACAGATACGCAGTATTTT.

At least ten counts were recorded for this clonotype. This chain links TRBV21-1 with TRBJ2-2; no DNA check was done on the table's D call, TRBD2. TRBV21-1 is assigned pseudogene status. The CDR3 length is 19 residues. CDR3 protein: CASPQGGLAGGRSTGELFF. CDR3 DNA sequence: TGTGCCAGCCCCCAGGGGGGACTAGCGGGGGGGCGCAGCACCGGGGAGCTGTTTTTT.

The rearrangement links TRBV6-5 to TRBJ1-1; D is perhaps TRBD1 (5 bases). The CDR3 runs 14 residues. V dropped 0 bases and J dropped 11 bases, with 16 bases sitting between them. Germline V gene data show CDR1 as MNHEY and CDR2 as SVGAGI. The DNA for the CDR3 is TGTGCCAGCAGTTACTCCTCCGGGGCCCTTGGCGCTTTCTTT. This codes for CASSYSSGALGAFF.

This clonotype turned up a few times. This chain joins TRBV29-1 and TRBJ2-4; D tentatively fits TRBD1 or TRBD2 (6 bases each). CDR1 SQVTM and CDR2 ANQGSEA come from the germline V gene. With 0 bases removed from V and 3 bases from J, the gap between germline ends came to 15 bases. The CDR3 loop spans 16 amino acids. CDR3 nucleotides: TGCAGCGTTGAAGACAGGGGAGGTTTTGACAAAAACATTCAGTACTTC. Amino acids: CSVEDRGGFDKNIQYF. Together with reference TRBV29-1 and TRBJ2-4, the CDR3 gives the full variable domain: SAVISQKPSRDICQRGTSLTIQCQVDSQVTMMFWYRQQPGQSLTLIATANQGSEATYESGFVIDKFPISRPNLTFSTLTVSNMSPEDSSIYLCSVEDRGGFDKNIQYFGAGTRLSVL.

J is TRBJ1-2 and V is TRBV5-1, with D uncertain. CDR1 and CDR2 (germline): SGHRS, YFSETQ. The CDR3 length is 14 residues. The V gene lost 4 bases and the J gene lost 4 bases, with 14 bases spanning the gap. The CDR3 region has the DNA TGCGCCAGCAGCGTTCCATCTGCAGCCTATGGCTACACCTTC. Amino acid sequence: CASSVPSAAYGYTF. The complete variable domain, with remaining parts taken from reference TRBV5-1 and TRBJ1-2, reads KAGVTQTPRYLIKTRGQQVTLSCSPISGHRSVSWYQQTPGQGLQFLFEYFSETQRNKGNFPGRFSGRQFSNSRSEMNVSTLELGDSALYLCASSVPSAAYGYTFGSGTRLTVV.

This clonotype was counted ten times or more. This rearrangement joins TRBV3-1 to TRBJ1-3; D possibly corresponds to TRBD1 (5 bases). Trimming removed 2 bases from V and 9 bases from J, with 5 bases in between. From germline, CDR1 is LGHDT and CDR2 YNNKEL (reference sequence). The CDR3 totals 11 residues. In DNA, the CDR3 is TGTGCCAGCAGCCAACAGGGCACCATATATTTT. It yields the protein CASSQQGTIYF. The variable domain in full, completed from reference TRBV3-1 and TRBJ1-3, reads DTAVSQTPKYLVTQMGNDKSIKCEQNLGHDTMYWYKQDSKKFLKIMFSYNNKELIINETVPNRFSPKSPDKAHLNLHINSLELGDSAVYFCASSQQGTIYFGEGSWLTVV.

This clonotype was counted a few times. The J gene is TRBJ1-2, the V gene TRBV9; D gene ambiguous. This CDR3 region has 14 residues. V was cut by 0 bases and J by 4 bases, with 10 bases left in between. CDR1 and CDR2 from the germline V gene are SGDLS and YYNGEE. The CDR3 DNA follows: TGTGCCAGCAGCGTAGATAGTCAGTTCTATGGCTACACCTTC. Translation: CASSVDSQFYGYTF.

The rearrangement joins TRBV20-1 to TRBJ2-5, with TRBD1 matching 7 bases. The CDR3 contains 13 residues. V lost 5 bases to trimming and J lost 4 bases; unmatched junction nucleotides: 7. CDR1 and CDR2 (germline): DFQATT, SNEGSKA (reference sequence). CDR3 in DNA: TGCAGTGCTTTTATCGACAGGGTAGAGACCCAGTACTTC. As protein: CSAFIDRVETQYF.